These T cell receptor beta chains were read from a single sample in a study of blood T cell repertoires in COVID-19. Profiling relied on immunoSEQ multiplex PCR, and the TCRdb table lists in-frame clones only, not all of them. The table shows around 300,000 clones, with around 90% occurring only once. Sequencing input: peripheral blood. These receptors originate from a man aged 45-60 years with acute or convalescent COVID-19. The CDR3 runs from the conserved cysteine through the conserved F or W. Not every row has a clone size; where given, it reads once, few, many or a size class.

j_call: TRBJ2-5; clone_size: .; v_call: TRBV29-1; cdr3_aa: CSARSTSGVQETQYF
j_call: TRBJ1-5; clone_size: .; v_call: TRBV27; cdr3_aa: CASSLDKGGQPQHF
j_call: TRBJ2-5; clone_size: .; v_call: TRBV5-6; cdr3_aa: CASSLVGQKETQYF
j_call: TRBJ2-7; clone_size: .; v_call: TRBV12-3/TRBV12-4; cdr3_aa: CASGSGGFPEQYF
j_call: TRBJ2-3; clone_size: .; v_call: TRBV30; cdr3_aa: CAWSRLGADTQYF
j_call: TRBJ2-2; clone_size: .; v_call: TRBV10-3; cdr3_aa: CAIRPGAGENGELFF
j_call: TRBJ2-1; clone_size: once; v_call: TRBV27; cdr3_aa: CASKWQAAYNEQFF
j_call: TRBJ1-2; clone_size: .; v_call: TRBV5-8; cdr3_aa: CASSLPQGGYGYTF
j_call: TRBJ1-3; clone_size: .; v_call: TRBV30; cdr3_aa: CAWTQSGNTIYF
j_call: TRBJ2-6; clone_size: .; v_call: TRBV29-1; cdr3_aa: CSVEGGGAGANVLTF
j_call: TRBJ1-2; clone_size: .; v_call: TRBV6-1; cdr3_aa: CASSEPGRGYTF
j_call: TRBJ1-1; clone_size: .; v_call: TRBV9; cdr3_aa: CASSPQTRNTEAFF
j_call: TRBJ1-5; clone_size: .; v_call: TRBV27; cdr3_aa: CASSLRQGLPWGQPQHF
j_call: TRBJ2-3; clone_size: .; v_call: TRBV5-4; cdr3_aa: CASSGKEGTDTQYF
j_call: TRBJ1-1; clone_size: .; v_call: TRBV28; cdr3_aa: CASSSWGRSEAFF
j_call: TRBJ1-2; clone_size: .; v_call: TRBV11-1; cdr3_aa: CASSLWTDYGYTF
j_call: TRBJ2-5; clone_size: .; v_call: TRBV10-1; cdr3_aa: CASSEAEKLQETQYF
j_call: TRBJ1-1; clone_size: .; v_call: TRBV5-1; cdr3_aa: CASSLVAGGLNTEAFF
j_call: TRBJ2-3; clone_size: .; v_call: TRBV21-1; cdr3_aa: CASSTRTSGDTHTDTQYF
j_call: TRBJ1-1; clone_size: .; v_call: TRBV5-1; cdr3_aa: CASSSGGPEAFF
j_call: TRBJ1-2; clone_size: .; v_call: TRBV18; cdr3_aa: CASSPPIRGDYGYTF
j_call: TRBJ1-5; clone_size: .; v_call: TRBV19; cdr3_aa: CASSMLGGADQPQHF
j_call: TRBJ2-1; clone_size: .; v_call: TRBV20-1; cdr3_aa: CSASPRVRGSSYNEQFF
j_call: TRBJ1-3; clone_size: .; v_call: TRBV5-8; cdr3_aa: CASSLAGELIGNTIYF
j_call: TRBJ2-5; clone_size: .; v_call: TRBV5-6; cdr3_aa: CASSLRDTQETQYF
j_call: TRBJ2-5; clone_size: .; v_call: TRBV14; cdr3_aa: CASSPRGFVETQYF
j_call: TRBJ1-2; clone_size: few; v_call: TRBV14; cdr3_aa: CASSQITGVANYGYTF
j_call: TRBJ2-7; clone_size: .; v_call: TRBV19; cdr3_aa: CASSMRYEQYF
j_call: TRBJ1-6; clone_size: .; v_call: TRBV6-6; cdr3_aa: CASRDTGVSYNSPLHF
j_call: TRBJ1-1; clone_size: .; v_call: TRBV3-1/TRBV3-2; cdr3_aa: CASSQASPTGEAFF
j_call: TRBJ1-1; clone_size: .; v_call: TRBV7-9; cdr3_aa: CATSRTGTGGNTEAFF
j_call: TRBJ2-7; clone_size: .; v_call: TRBV19; cdr3_aa: CASRPDRAYSYEQYF
j_call: TRBJ2-7; clone_size: .; v_call: TRBV7-9; cdr3_aa: CASSQVSYEQYF
j_call: TRBJ2-5; clone_size: .; v_call: TRBV30; cdr3_aa: CAWSEGGAVETQYF
j_call: TRBJ1-3; clone_size: .; v_call: TRBV14; cdr3_aa: CASSPGKGSAGNTIYF
j_call: TRBJ2-4; clone_size: .; v_call: TRBV30; cdr3_aa: CAWSVGLAGLNIQYF
j_call: TRBJ1-2; clone_size: .; v_call: TRBV29-1; cdr3_aa: CSVANPDRAEFGYTF
j_call: TRBJ1-2; clone_size: .; v_call: TRBV7-3; cdr3_aa: CASSLRGGREGGYTF
j_call: TRBJ2-2; clone_size: .; v_call: TRBV7-9; cdr3_aa: CASSPGGGSGELFF
j_call: TRBJ2-1; clone_size: .; v_call: TRBV30; cdr3_aa: CAWSTPNRGTSYNEQFF
j_call: TRBJ1-2; clone_size: .; v_call: TRBV3-1/TRBV3-2; cdr3_aa: CASSQDIGSLDTNYGYTF
j_call: TRBJ2-3; clone_size: .; v_call: TRBV19; cdr3_aa: CASSRGPGVADTQYF
j_call: TRBJ1-1; clone_size: once; v_call: TRBV20-1; cdr3_aa: CSASRQTNTEAFF
j_call: TRBJ1-2; clone_size: .; v_call: TRBV12-3/TRBV12-4; cdr3_aa: CASRRDGGYGYTF
j_call: TRBJ2-2; clone_size: .; v_call: TRBV2; cdr3_aa: CASSRQLNTGELFF
j_call: TRBJ1-5; clone_size: .; v_call: TRBV7-8; cdr3_aa: CASSLEGDSNRQPQHF
j_call: TRBJ1-2; clone_size: .; v_call: TRBV28; cdr3_aa: CASSPGDYGYTF
j_call: TRBJ1-2; clone_size: .; v_call: TRBV10-3; cdr3_aa: CAISGGQVMLGYTF
j_call: TRBJ2-1; clone_size: .; v_call: TRBV12-3/TRBV12-4; cdr3_aa: CASSLRNEQFF
j_call: TRBJ1-1; clone_size: .; v_call: TRBV4-2; cdr3_aa: CASSQDLGQGSEAFF
j_call: TRBJ1-1; clone_size: .; v_call: TRBV27; cdr3_aa: CASSPTPGRGFEAFF